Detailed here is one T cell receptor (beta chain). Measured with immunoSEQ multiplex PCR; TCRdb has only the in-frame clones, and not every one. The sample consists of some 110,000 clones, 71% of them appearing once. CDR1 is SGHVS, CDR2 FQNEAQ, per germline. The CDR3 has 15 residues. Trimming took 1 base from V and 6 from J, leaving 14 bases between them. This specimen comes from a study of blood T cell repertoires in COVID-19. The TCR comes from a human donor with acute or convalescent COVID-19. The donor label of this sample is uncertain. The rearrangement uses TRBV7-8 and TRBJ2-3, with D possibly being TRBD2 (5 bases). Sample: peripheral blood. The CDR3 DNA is TGTGCCAGCAGCTTAGGGTGGAGGTTTGGGGATACGCAGTATTTT. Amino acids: CASSLGWRFGDTQYF.